This passage covers 2 T cell receptor beta chains from one sample sequenced in a study of blood T cell repertoires in COVID-19 (dated by TCRdb to about 2020). Preparation of the library involved the immunoSEQ multiplex PCR assay. TCRdb carries this immuneACCESS record with in-frame sequences only. Its versions omit some clonotypes, under half of them owing to an unresolved V gene in the studies checked, with the rest unexplained. The sample data list about 220,000 clones, and around 89% of these were observed just once. The ten largest account for more than 2.5% of the sample. The sequencing sample was made of PBMCs or T cells enriched from blood (not recorded which). All receptors derive from a woman in her twenties or thirties who had recovered from COVID-19.

The V call is TRBV5-4, the J call TRBJ1-1; D perhaps matches TRBD1 (6 bases). The CDR3 has 15 residues. Germline V gene sequence: CDR1 SGHNT, CDR2 YYREEE (reference sequence). V was clipped by 1 base and J by 5 bases, with 15 bases between them. DNA of the CDR3: TGTGCCAGCAGCTTGACTGGGGGCTCGGGAACTGAAGCTTTCTTT. Its translation is CASSLTGGSGTEAFF.

CDR3 DNA: TGTGCCAGCAGCGGCCAGCGGGGGGGCTTAGATACGCAGTATTTT. Residues: CASSGQRGGLDTQYF. The V gene is TRBV14, the J gene TRBJ2-3; 10 bases fit TRBD2. There are 15 residues in the CDR3. Germline lookup yields CDR1 SGHDN and CDR2 FVKESK. V was clipped by 5 bases and J by 5 bases; unmatched bases: 7.